This T cell receptor beta chain was sequenced in a study of blood T cell repertoires in COVID-19. On the study more broadly: Sample material is recorded as cDNA or gDNA derived from T cells, B-cell-depleted T cells, or PBMCs.

Authors' processing steps: Scientists estimated how many nucleated cells there were by amplifying reference gene primers. Clones were read by immunoSEQ multiplex PCR, and TCRdb kept only the in-frame ones, dropping some. V and J calls and clone size are copied from that table; D and trimming were computed from the DNA. The data show around 250,000 clones, with 80% to 90% seen just once and about 5.7% held by the top ten. This CDR3 has 14 residues. Germline V lookup: CDR1 MNHEY, CDR2 SVGAGI. Trimming pared 3 bases from V and 8 bases from J, leaving 16 bases between. This TCR was sampled from a man older than 75 with acute or convalescent COVID-19. This rearrangement joins TRBV6-5 to TRBJ1-2; D not certain. Sequencing input: peripheral blood. In DNA form, the CDR3 reads TGTGCCAGCAGTTATTCCGCCAGTACCAAGGGCTACACCTTC. Translation: CASSYSASTKGYTF.